The 7 T cell receptor beta chains given below trace back to one sample, sequenced in a study of cytomegalovirus exposure and HLA in healthy donors. The PCR employed 60 Vbeta primers together with 13 Jbeta primers. Profiled with immunoSEQ multiplex PCR; TCRdb holds only in-frame clones, not every one. The sample lists approximately 84,000 clones; about 68% were seen once. Material: PBMCs. All receptors derive from a man aged 40-49 years in good health and CMV-seropositive.

The chain joins TRBV9 to TRBJ1-2; D is undetermined. The V and J ends lost 0 bases and 5 bases respectively, with 5 bases between them. The V gene's germline CDR1 is SGDLS and CDR2 YYNGEE. This CDR3 has 12 amino acids. Written as DNA, the CDR3 is TGTGCCAGCAGCGTAGTCTCGTATGGCTACACCTTC. Its protein is CASSVVSYGYTF.

V usage is TRBV29-1 and J usage is TRBJ1-1; D possibly corresponds to TRBD1 (5 bases). The CDR3 runs 13 residues. Germline V gene lookup returns CDR1 SQVTM and CDR2 ANQGSEA. Trimming removed 5 bases from V and 6 bases from J, with 16 bases in between. The DNA for the CDR3 is TGCAGCGTTTCGGGGGGGGTTCTCCCTGAAGCTTTCTTT. Its translation: CSVSGGVLPEAFF.

The chain has TRBV30 and TRBJ1-2, with 7 bases fitting TRBD1. After removal of 0 bases from V and 6 bases from J, the junction contained 4 bases not matched to a gene. The CDR3 totals 13 residues. Germline CDR1 and CDR2: GTSNPN and SVGIG (reference sequence). CDR3 bases: TGTGCCTGGAGTGTCGGCAGGGGGGATGGCTACACCTTC. Its translation is CAWSVGRGDGYTF.

The rearrangement links TRBV6-1 to TRBJ1-5; D is perhaps TRBD1 (5 bases). Germline V gene sequence: CDR1 MNHNS, CDR2 SASEGT. Between the trimmed V and J ends, which lost 8 bases and 6 bases, there was a span of 11 bases. The CDR3 spans 12 residues. This chain's CDR3 is CASCHRGQPQHF. In nucleotides, the CDR3 is TGTGCCAGCTGCCATAGGGGTCAGCCCCAGCATTTT.

The V and J genes are TRBV29-1 and TRBJ1-2; unclear D gene. V shed 3 bases and J shed 2 bases, with 10 bases lying between them. The germline V gene has CDR1 SQVTM and CDR2 ANQGSEA. CDR3 length: 13 residues. The CDR3 DNA is TGCAGCGTTGAGGGCACTGTCAACTATGGCTACACCTTC. Residues: CSVEGTVNYGYTF.

CDR3: CASSARSSGTADTQYF. In nucleotides, the CDR3 is TGTGCCAGCAGTGCCCGAAGTAGCGGGACCGCAGATACGCAGTATTTT. The chain employs TRBV27 and TRBJ2-3; 8 bases map to TRBD2. Germline assignment: CDR1 MNHEY and CDR2 SMNVEV (reference sequence). The CDR3 runs 16 residues. Trimming at V came to 5 bases and at J to 4 bases, leaving 11 bases not matched to a gene.

This chain connects TRBV18 to TRBJ1-5, with 9 bases that match TRBD1. Germline CDR1 reads KGHSH; CDR2 reads LQKENI. V dropped 2 bases and J dropped 0; count of bases not matched to a gene: 5. The CDR3 has 17 residues. DNA of the CDR3: TGTGCCAGCTCACCAACTTGGACAGGGGATAGCAATCAGCCCCAGCATTTT. Translating gives CASSPTWTGDSNQPQHF. The variable domain in full, with the rest retrieved from reference TRBV18 and TRBJ1-5, is NAGVMQNPRHLVRRRGQEARLRCSPMKGHSHVYWYRQLPEEGLKFMVYLQKENIIDESGMPKERFSAEFPKEGPSILRIQQVVRGDSAAYFCASSPTWTGDSNQPQHFGDGTRLSIL.